A selection of T cell receptor beta chains follows, all from one sample in a study of human T cells and chemical hapten exposure. TCRdb passed the RACE reads through MiXCR, listing each CDR3 protein once. Of tens of thousands of distinct CDR3 sequences in the sample, 10% to 15% were seen once. The specimen was whole blood, collected in connection with sensitization to the hapten diphenylcyclopropenone (DPC). The receptor set was obtained from a woman between 55 and 75 years old with alopecia areata. Some clones in this sample may be carry-over from other donors' samples. CDR3s include the opening cysteine and the closing phenylalanine or tryptophan. The D gene is left open where the match is weak. Some rows mark clone size as missing; the rest say once, few, many or name a class of expanded clone.

D gene: NA; clone size: few; J gene: TRBJ1-3; V gene: TRBV28; CDR3 length: 15; CDR3 protein: CASSLYRDSGNTIYF; CDR3 DNA: TGTGCCAGCAGTTTATATAGGGACTCTGGAAACACCATATATTTT
D gene: TRBD1; clone size: few; J gene: TRBJ2-4; V gene: TRBV7-2; CDR3 length: 16; CDR3 protein: CASSFLTGGAKNIQYF; CDR3 DNA: TGTGCCAGCAGCTTCCTGACAGGGGGAGCCAAAAACATTCAGTACTTC
D gene: NA; clone size: many; J gene: TRBJ2-1; V gene: TRBV7-9; CDR3 length: 13; CDR3 protein: CASSLSTYNEQFF; CDR3 DNA: TGTGCCAGCAGCTTATCAACATATAATGAGCAGTTCTTC
D gene: NA; clone size: many; J gene: TRBJ1-1; V gene: TRBV7-9; CDR3 length: 14; CDR3 protein: CASSPPARGTEAFF; CDR3 DNA: TGTGCCAGCAGCCCCCCCGCGAGAGGCACTGAAGCTTTCTTT
D gene: NA; clone size: many; J gene: TRBJ1-4; V gene: TRBV6-6; CDR3 length: 16; CDR3 protein: CASKERGTVSYEKLFF; CDR3 DNA: TGTGCCAGCAAAGAAAGGGGGACCGTATCTTATGAAAAACTGTTTTTT
D gene: NA; clone size: NA; J gene: TRBJ2-5; V gene: TRBV12-3/TRBV12-4; CDR3 length: 17; CDR3 protein: CASSLGVTGTHQETQYF; CDR3 DNA: TGTGCCAGCAGTCTCGGTGTCACGGGGACGCACCAAGAGACCCAGTACTTC
D gene: TRBD1; clone size: NA; J gene: TRBJ1-4; V gene: TRBV20-1; CDR3 length: 15; CDR3 protein: CSARDPTGVLEKLFF; CDR3 DNA: TGCAGTGCTAGAGATCCCACAGGGGTGCTTGAAAAACTGTTTTTT
D gene: NA; clone size: many; J gene: TRBJ2-6; V gene: TRBV6-4; CDR3 length: 17; CDR3 protein: CASSDSTGPSGANVLTF; CDR3 DNA: TGTGCCAGCAGTGACTCCACAGGGCCCTCTGGGGCCAACGTCCTGACTTTC
D gene: NA; clone size: few; J gene: TRBJ1-3; V gene: TRBV18; CDR3 length: 17; CDR3 protein: CASSLTLGRVAGNTIYF; CDR3 DNA: TGTGCCAGCTCACTTACACTCGGGAGGGTGGCTGGAAACACCATATATTTT
D gene: NA; clone size: few; J gene: TRBJ2-2; V gene: TRBV5-4; CDR3 length: 14; CDR3 protein: CASSLDQITGELFF; CDR3 DNA: TGTGCCAGCAGCTTGGACCAGATCACCGGGGAGCTGTTTTTT
D gene: NA; clone size: many; J gene: TRBJ1-2; V gene: TRBV15; CDR3 length: 14; CDR3 protein: CATSRDLGVYGYTF; CDR3 DNA: TGTGCCACCAGCAGAGATTTGGGAGTCTATGGCTACACCTTC
D gene: TRBD1; clone size: NA; J gene: TRBJ2-2; V gene: TRBV12-3/TRBV12-4; CDR3 length: 16; CDR3 protein: CASSLRTGGEAGELFF; CDR3 DNA: TGTGCCAGCAGTTTAAGGACAGGGGGTGAGGCCGGGGAGCTGTTTTTT
D gene: NA; clone size: NA; J gene: TRBJ2-2; V gene: TRBV5-5; CDR3 length: 14; CDR3 protein: CASSLVQLTGELFF; CDR3 DNA: TGTGCCAGCAGCTTGGTACAGCTAACCGGGGAGCTGTTTTTT
D gene: TRBD1; clone size: many; J gene: TRBJ1-1; V gene: TRBV5-4; CDR3 length: 16; CDR3 protein: CASLRQGYIKNTEAFF; CDR3 DNA: TGTGCCAGCCTTCGACAGGGGTATATTAAGAACACTGAAGCTTTCTTT
D gene: NA; clone size: many; J gene: TRBJ2-1; V gene: TRBV5-1; CDR3 length: 14; CDR3 protein: CASSLGPTPNEQFF; CDR3 DNA: TGCGCCAGCAGCTTGGGCCCAACCCCCAATGAGCAGTTCTTC
D gene: TRBD1; clone size: many; J gene: TRBJ1-2; V gene: TRBV29-1; CDR3 length: 15; CDR3 protein: CSVGVQGGSIRGYTF; CDR3 DNA: TGCAGCGTTGGAGTTCAAGGGGGCTCTATTAGGGGCTACACCTTC
D gene: NA; clone size: NA; J gene: TRBJ2-7; V gene: TRBV27; CDR3 length: 15; CDR3 protein: CASRVGSRGGYEQYF; CDR3 DNA: TGTGCCAGCAGGGTCGGTAGCAGGGGGGGGTACGAGCAGTACTTC
D gene: NA; clone size: NA; J gene: TRBJ1-1; V gene: TRBV18; CDR3 length: 14; CDR3 protein: CASSPEVTGTEAFF; CDR3 DNA: TGTGCCAGCTCACCGGAAGTAACCGGCACTGAAGCTTTCTTT
D gene: NA; clone size: NA; J gene: TRBJ2-3; V gene: TRBV10-3; CDR3 length: 12; CDR3 protein: CAISPQADTQYF; CDR3 DNA: TGTGCCATCAGTCCCCAGGCAGATACGCAGTATTTT
D gene: NA; clone size: few; J gene: TRBJ2-2; V gene: TRBV14; CDR3 length: 16; CDR3 protein: CASSPWERSDDGELFF; CDR3 DNA: TGTGCCAGCAGCCCCTGGGAACGGAGCGATGACGGGGAGCTGTTTTTT